This is a list of T cell receptor beta chains from one sample in a study of T cells expressing NK-cell markers. TCRdb re-called the 5' RACE reads and shows each CDR3 protein once, DNA omitted. The sample table includes 150,000 to 160,000 distinct CDR3 sequences. The sequenced material came from blood T cells: a sorted CD56 or NKG2C T cell subset, CD4+ or CD8+ T cells, or bulk PBMC T cells (not recorded which). These receptors all stem from a woman aged 45-65 years in good health. CDR3s include the opening cysteine and the closing phenylalanine or tryptophan. Fields, in order: J gene, V gene, CDR3 protein.

>TRBJ1-1|TRBV7-8
CASIKGAPRNTEAFF
>TRBJ1-1|TRBV20-1
CSAPDGDLNTEAFF
>TRBJ2-1|TRBV6-2/TRBV6-3
CASREDRAYNEQFF
>TRBJ2-5|TRBV19
CASSMRKALRETQYF
>TRBJ1-6|TRBV27
CASSFSGTVPENLHF
>TRBJ2-4|TRBV6-1
CASGIAGDSDIQYF
>TRBJ2-1|TRBV12-3/TRBV12-4
CASSSRDREVEQFF
>TRBJ1-2|TRBV20-1
CSARSGTGVYGYTF
>TRBJ1-2|TRBV6-2/TRBV6-3
CASSTGTGRPYGYTF
>TRBJ1-1|TRBV7-9
CASSGLGLQGGAFF
>TRBJ1-4|TRBV12-3/TRBV12-4
CASSVDRDEATNEKLFF
>TRBJ1-1|TRBV11-2
CASSLEAGWTEAFF
>TRBJ1-2|TRBV25-1
CASIGLEDYGYTF
>TRBJ2-1|TRBV29-1
CSVQVENEQFF
>TRBJ2-7|TRBV11-2
CASSHVAGNSYEQYF
>TRBJ2-1|TRBV12-3/TRBV12-4
CASSPGLAEYNEQFF
>TRBJ2-7|TRBV2
CASGTGYEQYF
>TRBJ2-1|TRBV20-1
CSARAHGNEQFF
>TRBJ2-5|TRBV3-1
CASSGSEETQYF
>TRBJ1-2|TRBV6-5
CASSESGTGYGYTF
>TRBJ2-3|TRBV25-1
CAINGQGAETDTQYF
>TRBJ2-3|TRBV27
CASRKQMTDTQYF
>TRBJ2-1|TRBV6-5
CASSYQGLASYNEQFF
>TRBJ2-2|TRBV12-3/TRBV12-4
CASRPGPTTNTGELFF
>TRBJ2-3|TRBV27
CASSLYLGLAGVAGTDTQYF
>TRBJ1-1|TRBV6-5
CASSSGQLNTEAFF
>TRBJ2-1|TRBV24-1
CATSDLQSGLADYNEQFF
>TRBJ2-2|TRBV6-5
CASAGARTGELFF
>TRBJ2-3|TRBV2
CASPESLDTQYF
>TRBJ1-2|TRBV5-1
CASSLEQANYGYTF
>TRBJ1-1|TRBV5-1
CASSWTGGTEAFF
>TRBJ2-2|TRBV12-3/TRBV12-4
CASSFSMYDTGELFF
>TRBJ2-5|TRBV5-1
CASSSETVLWETQYF
>TRBJ1-5|TRBV7-2
CASSHGRISNQPQHF
>TRBJ2-1|TRBV29-1
CSVEVIGTSGKWFYNEQFF
>TRBJ2-3|TRBV12-3/TRBV12-4
CASSLAGVSSTDTQYF
>TRBJ1-2|TRBV6-5
CASSRKTGIHGYTF
>TRBJ2-7|TRBV4-1
CASSQVRQGEEYF
>TRBJ2-1|TRBV7-9
CASSLILAGNNEQFF
>TRBJ2-2|TRBV27
CAAPTGANTGELFF
>TRBJ2-4|TRBV7-9
CASSPGLAGGREYF
>TRBJ2-2|TRBV11-2
CASHTGAGTSGNTGELFF
>TRBJ2-3|TRBV14
CASSQVVQGADTQYF
>TRBJ2-2|TRBV4-1
CASSQEGPLAGGHTGELFF
>TRBJ2-3|TRBV27
CASSLGTSGSDTQYF
>TRBJ2-1|TRBV5-6
CASSLPPGWGQGDNEQFF
>TRBJ2-1|TRBV9
CASSVDFSGEGEQFF
>TRBJ2-1|TRBV2
CASSGRPTPGLASSYNEQFF
>TRBJ2-3|TRBV3-1
CASSQAASRAFTDTQYF
>TRBJ2-3|TRBV24-1
CATSGTGDTDTQYF
>TRBJ2-5|TRBV12-3/TRBV12-4
CASSLGDRKEETQYF
>TRBJ1-1|TRBV19
CASRSLFGDTEAFF
>TRBJ1-1|TRBV12-3/TRBV12-4
CASSLGTAEAFF
>TRBJ1-1|TRBV3-1
CASTWDREGTEAFF
>TRBJ2-5|TRBV7-8
CASSPGTLQETQYF
>TRBJ2-3|TRBV27
CASTTLEATDTQYF
>TRBJ2-1|TRBV4-1
CASSEGTAPIYNEQFF
>TRBJ1-1|TRBV4-1
CASSPPGQMNTEAFF